The source of this TCR beta chain is a study of cytotoxic CD8 clonotypes in ibrutinib-treated CLL. Overall study findings and caveats: In comparison with age-matched healthy donors, baseline clonality was higher and tracked circulating CD8+ T-cell counts.

CDR3 length: 15 residues. In germline, CDR1 is SNHLY, CDR2 FYNNEI. V lost 4 bases, J lost 2 bases, and 4 bases stayed unmatched. Frozen-stored PBMCs produced 1.5 to 2.5 micrograms of genomic DNA for TCR beta libraries. As regards this clone: What it binds is not known.

T cells were sequenced at a targeted depth of 1 in 200,000 to 1 in 1 million. Generated by immunoSEQ multiplex PCR, the TCRdb table keeps only in-frame clones and is missing some. The data show fewer than 150,000 clones, around 80% seen once. The V call is TRBV2, the J call TRBJ2-4; 8 positions agree with TRBD1. The clonotype originates from a human donor with chronic lymphocytic leukemia. Sequencing was performed on PBMCs, taken after 24 months of ibrutinib treatment. The CDR3 loop is CASSGQGPSKNIQYF. Written as DNA, the CDR3 is TGTGCCAGCAGTGGACAGGGGCCTTCCAAAAACATTCAGTACTTC.